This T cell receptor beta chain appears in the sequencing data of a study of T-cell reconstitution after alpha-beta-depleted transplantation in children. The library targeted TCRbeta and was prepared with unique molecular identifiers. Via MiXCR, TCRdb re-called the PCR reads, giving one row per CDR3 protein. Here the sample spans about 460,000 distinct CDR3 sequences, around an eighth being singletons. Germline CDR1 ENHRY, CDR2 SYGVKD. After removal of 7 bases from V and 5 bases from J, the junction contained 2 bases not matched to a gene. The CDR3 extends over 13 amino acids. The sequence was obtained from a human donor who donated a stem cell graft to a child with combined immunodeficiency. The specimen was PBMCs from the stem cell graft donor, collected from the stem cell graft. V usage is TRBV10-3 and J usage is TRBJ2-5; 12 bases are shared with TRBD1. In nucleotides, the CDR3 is TGTGCCATCATCGGGACAGGGGGCGAGACCCAGTACTTC. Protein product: CAIIGTGGETQYF.